These 15 T cell receptor beta chains originate from one sample sequenced in a study of shared clonotypes between healthy human individuals. Sequencing used immunoSEQ multiplex PCR; TCRdb keeps in-frame clones, though not all of them. The sample has 950,000 to 1,100,000 clones, 60% to 80% seen once. The source material was memory CD4+ T cells sorted from blood. Described subset: CD45RA-negative fraction. These TCRs come from a man aged 18 to 30 in good health.

The chain combines TRBV10-3 with TRBJ2-5; D could derive from TRBD1 or TRBD2 (5 bases each). The CDR3 extends over 11 amino acids. V shed 3 bases and J shed 11 bases, with 10 bases lying between them. The germline V gene has CDR1 ENHRY and CDR2 SYGVKD. CDR3 coding DNA: TGTGCCATCAGTGACTTAGGGGAGCAGTACTTC. As protein: CAISDLGEQYF.

The chain couples TRBV6-6 to TRBJ2-7, with 8 bases identical to TRBD1. The CDR3 is made up of 16 amino acids. J lost 3 bases, V lost 0 bases, and 7 bases had no gene match. Looked up from germline, CDR1 is MNHNY and CDR2 is SVGAGI (reference sequence). DNA of the CDR3: TGTGCCAGCAGTTACTCGAAGTCTGGACAGGGCTACGAGCAGTACTTC. Its protein product is CASSYSKSGQGYEQYF.

The chain carries TRBV6-5 and TRBJ2-1; TRBD2 aligns across 11 bases. V gave up 2 bases and J gave up 13 bases; unmatched junction bases: 10. The CDR3 length is 15 residues. The germline V gene encodes CDR1 MNHEY and CDR2 SVGAGI. CDR3 protein: CASSYPGTSGRLQFF. The CDR3 nucleotides are TGTGCCAGCAGTTACCCAGGGACTAGCGGCAGACTACAGTTCTTC.

V is TRBV7-8 and J is TRBJ2-3, with 8 bases lining up with TRBD1. CDR3 length equals 16 residues. J was trimmed by 5 bases and V by 1 base; bases with no gene match: 8. Germline CDR1 is SGHVS and CDR2 is FQNEAQ. The CDR3: CASSLVQGGRGDTQYF. The CDR3, as DNA: TGTGCCAGCAGCTTAGTACAGGGGGGCCGGGGAGATACGCAGTATTTT.

The chain has TRBV2 and TRBJ2-1; 14 bases line up with TRBD2. CDR3 length: 19 amino acids. Germline trimming cut 4 bases from V and 1 base from J; bases unmatched to any gene: 9. CDR1 SNHLY and CDR2 FYNNEI come from the germline V gene. The CDR3 loop reads CASSGSGTSGRSSYNEQFF. The CDR3, as DNA: TGTGCCAGCAGTGGTTCCGGGACTAGCGGGAGAAGTTCCTACAATGAGCAGTTCTTC. Variable domain in full (rest from reference TRBV2 and TRBJ2-1): EPEVTQTPSHQVTQMGQEVILRCVPISNHLYFYWYRQILGQKVEFLVSFYNNEISEKSEIFDDQFSVERPDGSNFTLKIRSTKLEDSAMYFCASSGSGTSGRSSYNEQFFGPGTRLTVL.

The chain links TRBV19 to TRBJ1-1; D uncertain. Germline-derived CDR1 and CDR2 are LNHDA and SQIVND (reference sequence). With 3 bases removed from V and 0 bases from J, the gap between germline ends came to 17 bases. The CDR3 is 17 amino acids. The CDR3 sequence is CASSILRADSLNTEAFF. The DNA for the CDR3 is TGTGCCAGTAGTATTCTAAGGGCCGACTCGTTGAACACTGAAGCTTTCTTT. Based on the CDR3 plus reference TRBV19 and TRBJ1-1, the full variable domain is DGGITQSPKYLFRKEGQNVTLSCEQNLNHDAMYWYRQDPGQGLRLIYYSQIVNDFQKGDIAEGYSVSREKKESFPLTVTSAQKNPTAFYLCASSILRADSLNTEAFFGQGTRLTVV.

This clone was counted a few times. The chain joins TRBV9 to TRBJ2-3, with D perhaps matching TRBD1 (6 bases). The CDR3 loop spans 13 amino acids. With 1 base removed from V and 5 bases from J, the gap between germline ends came to 8 bases. Germline V gives CDR1 SGDLS, CDR2 YYNGEE. CDR3 loop: CASSVLQGDTQYF. The CDR3 DNA reads as TGTGCCAGCAGCGTATTACAGGGAGATACGCAGTATTTT.

The chain carries TRBV6-5 and TRBJ1-4; TRBD1 might be the D (5 bases). The CDR3 is made up of 15 amino acids. V lost 6 bases and J lost 3, with 14 bases in between. Looked up from germline, CDR1 is MNHEY and CDR2 is SVGAGI. The CDR3 sequence: CASRKSGGSNEKLFF. DNA for the CDR3: TGTGCCAGCAGGAAGTCGGGGGGTTCTAATGAAAAACTGTTTTTT.

This clone is a singleton in its sample. The CDR3 loop reads CASSDPGIDYGYTF. The CDR3, as DNA: TGTGCCAGCAGTGATCCGGGGATTGACTATGGCTACACCTTC. V usage is TRBV6-1 and J usage is TRBJ1-2; D is unclear. V lost 3 bases, J lost 3 bases, and 11 bases lay in between. Germline V gene data show CDR1 as MNHNS and CDR2 as SASEGT. CDR3 length equals 14 residues.

CDR3 bases: TGTGCCAGCAGTTACACCAGGGGAAATGGCTACACCTTC. Translation: CASSYTRGNGYTF. The chain employs TRBV6-5 and TRBJ1-2, with D tentatively TRBD1 (6 bases). Trimming stripped 2 bases from V and 6 bases from J, with 10 bases between. Germline V gene lookup returns CDR1 MNHEY and CDR2 SVGAGI. This CDR3 comprises 13 residues.

This sequence joins TRBV18 and TRBJ1-4; D is uncertain. V was cut by 0 bases and J by 0 bases, with 8 bases left in between. The germline gives CDR1 KGHSH, CDR2 LQKENI. This CDR3 is 16 amino acids long. The CDR3, as DNA: TGTGCCAGCTCACCACCGCCTGTCACAACTAATGAAAAACTGTTTTTT. Translated: CASSPPPVTTNEKLFF.

There are many counts of this clone. V and J are TRBV28 and TRBJ1-1, with 10 bases aligning to TRBD1. J was trimmed by 6 bases and V by 8 bases; bases with no gene match: 12. The CDR3 loop spans 15 amino acids. The germline V gene has CDR1 MDHEN and CDR2 SYDVKM. CDR3 DNA sequence: TGTGCCAGCGGATACGCGGGACAGGGGTTCGCTGAAGCTTTCTTT. Translation gives CASGYAGQGFAEAFF.

The J gene is TRBJ1-5, the V gene TRBV28; TRBD1 is a possible D gene (5 bases). Deletions cut 5 bases from V and 7 bases from J, with 18 bases between. The CDR3 loop spans 15 amino acids. The germline V gene has CDR1 MDHEN and CDR2 SYDVKM. The CDR3 here is CASSPPFGAGQPQHF. CDR3 in DNA: TGTGCCAGCAGTCCACCCTTTGGGGCGGGACAGCCCCAGCATTTT.

The genes are TRBV7-9 and TRBJ1-4; perhaps TRBD1 as D (5 bases). The CDR3 is 16 residues long. Germline V CDR1 and CDR2: SEHNR, FQNEAQ (reference sequence). With 1 base removed from V and 10 bases from J, the gap between germline ends came to 19 bases. The CDR3 region has the DNA TGTGCCAGCAGCTTAGTCGCCGGGACCCAGAACGGAAAACTGTTTTTT. It is translated as CASSLVAGTQNGKLFF.

The chain links TRBV7-2 to TRBJ2-7, with D possibly being TRBD1 or TRBD2 (5 bases each). The CDR3 extends over 15 amino acids. Germline CDR1 SGHTA, CDR2 FQGNSA. The V end was cut by 2 bases, the J end by 2 bases, with 13 bases between. The CDR3 bases are TGTGCCAGCAGCTTAATCGGGACGGAGGCCTACGAGCAGTACTTC. This encodes CASSLIGTEAYEQYF.